The clone carrying this TCR beta chain was observed at least ten times. As yet, its antigen is unknown. Germline-derived CDR1 and CDR2 are SGHAT and FQNNGV. CDR3 length equals 15 residues. Deletions cut 5 bases from V and 4 bases from J, with 14 bases between. The source of the sample is a study of T-cell reconstitution after alpha-beta-depleted transplantation in children. Whole-study results and caveats: Hyperexpanded clones declined; after one year, newly produced T cells mostly supplied diversity. In some patients, recipient T cells and intrathymic progenitors surviving conditioning explained high day-60 diversity. As was reported, about two months after transplant, alpha-beta T cells came from several hundred expanded graft clones.

The TCRbeta library was prepared with unique molecular identifiers. MiXCR, applied by TCRdb to the PCR reads, yields one record per CDR3 protein. The sample has some 120,000 distinct CDR3 sequences, roughly 9% seen once. The chain links TRBV11-2 to TRBJ2-2; no clear D gene. This specimen consisted of PBMCs, mostly from graft donor cells, obtained 180 days after TCRalphabeta/CD19-depleted stem cell transplant. This TCR was recovered from a girl under three years old who had a stem cell transplant for combined immunodeficiency, so the T cells may come from the graft donor. CDR3 sequence reads: CASSQKAFSTGELFF. The CDR3 DNA is TGTGCCAGCAGCCAGAAGGCTTTCTCCACCGGGGAGCTGTTTTTT.